This T cell receptor beta chain is from a study of CD4 T cells in relation to SARS-CoV-2 and coronaviruses. The assay was immunoSEQ multiplex PCR, and TCRdb's table has in-frame clones only and misses some. Of 35,000 to 50,000 clones in the sample, more than 65% were seen once. Germline V gene sequence: CDR1 LNHDA, CDR2 SQIVND (reference sequence). The CDR3 is 14 amino acids. V shed 8 bases, J shed 3 bases, and the junction held 9 bases outside the gene matches. Remarks on this clone: No antigen is known for it.

Study-wide findings and caveats: Samples before the pandemic and after infection were not matched within any donor.

Sequenced input: naive CD4+ T cells from PBMCs, cultured in vitro. Documented subset: naive CD4+ T cells isolated by negative enrichment. This rearrangement joins TRBV19 to TRBJ2-7, with TRBD2 matching 8 bases. The sequence derives from an adult with COVID-19. The CDR3 DNA reads as TGTGCCAGTCACGGGCGGGAGGCGATCTACGAGCAGTACTTC. This translates into CASHGREAIYEQYF.